Shown below are 5 T cell receptor beta chains from a single sample sequenced in a study of T cell repertoires in cytomegalovirus infection. Using its own MiXCR run on the reads, TCRdb lists one record per CDR3 protein. Of 150,000 to 200,000 distinct CDR3 sequences in the sample, about 21% were seen once. The specimen sequenced was PBMCs. These receptors originate from a human donor in good health (CMV status not recorded). Some clones in this sample may be carry-over from other donors' samples.

The rearrangement joins TRBV20-1 to TRBJ2-3; 9 bases fit TRBD2. CDR1 is DFQATT and CDR2 is SNEGSKA in the germline V gene (reference sequence). V shed 0 bases and J 0 bases; nucleotides not matched to a gene: 1. This CDR3 spans 15 amino acids. The CDR3 sequence is CSARDTSGSTDTQYF. As DNA, the CDR3 is TGCAGTGCTAGAGATACTAGCGGGAGCACAGATACGCAGTATTTT.

This clonotype has a handful of counts. The chain has TRBV27 and TRBJ2-1, with 10 bases fitting TRBD1. V lost 4 bases to trimming and J lost 6 bases; unmatched junction nucleotides: 9. Germline CDR1 MNHEY, CDR2 SMNVEV (reference sequence). The CDR3 extends over 16 amino acids. The CDR3 loop reads CASSSLGTGVFNEQFF. Written as DNA, the CDR3 is TGTGCCAGCAGTTCCCTCGGGACAGGGGTCTTCAATGAGCAGTTCTTC.

The chain has TRBV28 and TRBJ2-7; a possible D gene is TRBD1 (5 bases). V dropped 5 bases and J dropped 3 bases, with 17 bases sitting between them. Germline V CDR1 and CDR2: MDHEN, SYDVKM. The CDR3 runs to 15 residues. CDR3 amino acids: CASSTTPAGFYEQYF. The CDR3, as DNA: TGTGCCAGCAGTACGACGCCGGCAGGGTTCTACGAGCAGTACTTC.

The rearrangement joins TRBV28 to TRBJ1-5; weak D call: TRBD1 (6 bases). The CDR3 spans 17 residues. Looked up from germline, CDR1 is MDHEN and CDR2 is SYDVKM. V was clipped by 2 bases and J by 6 bases, with 20 bases between them. CDR3 loop: CASSLDGGRGRGQPQHF. As DNA, the CDR3 is TGTGCCAGCAGTTTAGATGGGGGGCGGGGCCGTGGTCAGCCCCAGCATTTT.

This clonotype showed up many times. The chain has TRBV7-2 and TRBJ1-1; no clear D. The length of the CDR3 is 12 residues. Trimming removed 2 bases from V and 5 bases from J, with 6 bases in between. CDR1 SGHTA and CDR2 FQGNSA come from the germline V gene. In DNA form, the CDR3 reads TGTGCCAGCAGCTTATGGGGTACTGAAGCTTTCTTT. This gives the protein CASSLWGTEAFF.